The 8 T cell receptor beta chains below all came from one sample that was sequenced in a study of CD8+ T cells in alopecia areata. Isolated RNA was reverse transcribed into cDNA used as the sequencing template. Here immunoSEQ multiplex PCR was the method, and the copy in TCRdb shows in-frame clones only, minus some. Altogether some 180,000 clones are present, more than 50% being singletons, with the ten largest covering around 5%. Material for sequencing was CD8+ T cells sorted from blood. Every receptor here comes from a human donor in good health.

The chain combines TRBV5-6 with TRBJ2-7, with 10 nucleotides matching TRBD1. V shed 4 bases, J shed 1 base, and the junction held 5 bases outside the gene matches. The CDR3 is made up of 15 amino acids. CDR1 and CDR2 from the germline V gene are SGHDT and YYEEEE. CDR3: CASSPMGQGSYEQYF. The CDR3 region has the DNA TGTGCCAGCAGCCCCATGGGACAGGGGTCCTACGAGCAGTACTTC. The variable domain in full, completed from reference TRBV5-6 and TRBJ2-7, reads DAGVTQSPTHLIKTRGQQVTLRCSPKSGHDTVSWYQQALGQGPQFIFQYYEEEERQRGNFPDRFSGHQFPNYSSELNVNALLLGDSALYLCASSPMGQGSYEQYFGPGTRLTVT.

A few counts support this clone. The DNA for the CDR3 is TGTGCCAGTAGTACAGGTTTGGATACGCAGTATTTT. It encodes CASSTGLDTQYF. The genes are TRBV19 and TRBJ2-3; D remains unclear. The germline V gene encodes CDR1 LNHDA and CDR2 SQIVND (reference sequence). The CDR3 is made up of 12 amino acids. Trimming left V 4 bases short and J 6 bases short, with 8 bases between.

The J gene is TRBJ1-5, the V gene TRBV30; D is uncertain. Trimming took off 0 bases at V and 0 bases at J, with 9 bases between the two ends. Germline assignment: CDR1 GTSNPN and CDR2 SVGIG (reference sequence). The CDR3 spans 15 residues. Here the CDR3 reads CAWSVLGNSNQPQHF. CDR3 DNA: TGTGCCTGGAGTGTACTAGGGAATAGCAATCAGCCCCAGCATTTT.

This clone turned up a few times. V gene TRBV13 combines with J gene TRBJ2-4; no firm D call. The CDR3 is 12 residues long. Germline V gene sequence: CDR1 PRHDT, CDR2 FYEKMQ (reference sequence). V was shortened by 2 bases and J by 6 bases, with 5 bases between the two germline ends. The CDR3 reads CASSLKGNIQYF. Here the CDR3 DNA reads TGTGCCAGCAGCTTAAAGGGAAACATTCAGTACTTC.

The chain combines TRBV27 with TRBJ2-7, with TRBD2 identical over 11 bases. V dropped 5 bases and J dropped 4; count of bases not matched to a gene: 13. The CDR3 is made up of 17 amino acids. Germline V gives CDR1 MNHEY, CDR2 SMNVEV (reference sequence). The CDR3 DNA is TGTGCCAGCAGTCCCTATAGCGGGGGGGCCTCGGTTTACGAGCAGTACTTC. Amino acids: CASSPYSGGASVYEQYF.

This chain uses TRBV19 with TRBJ2-1, with D unclear. From germline, CDR1 is LNHDA and CDR2 SQIVND (reference sequence). This CDR3 contains 13 residues. Between the trimmed V and J ends, which lost 3 bases and 7 bases, there was a span of 10 bases. The CDR3 sequence is CASSISPINEQFF. Written as DNA, the CDR3 is TGTGCCAGTAGTATCTCCCCGATAAATGAGCAGTTCTTC.

The genes are TRBV30 and TRBJ2-3; D uncertain. CDR1 and CDR2 from the germline V gene are GTSNPN and SVGIG (reference sequence). The CDR3 has 13 amino acids. V lost 0 bases to trimming and J lost 6 bases, with 10 bases between them. CDR3 in amino acids: CAWSVGAWDTQYF. The DNA of the CDR3 is TGTGCCTGGAGTGTAGGCGCCTGGGATACGCAGTATTTT.

The V gene is TRBV15, the J gene TRBJ1-2, with D unresolved. CDR3 size: 14 residues. The germline V gene encodes CDR1 LNHNV and CDR2 YYDKDF (reference sequence). Between the trimmed V and J ends, which lost 3 bases and 8 bases, there was a span of 16 bases. As DNA, the CDR3 is TGTGCCACCAGCAGCGCCGGGCCCACCGGAGGCTACACCTTC. Its protein product is CATSSAGPTGGYTF.